Sequencing of this TCR beta chain was carried out in a study of cytomegalovirus exposure and HLA in healthy donors. This CDR3 has 13 residues. Between the trimmed V and J ends, which lost 8 bases and 4 bases, there was a span of 14 bases. Germline V gene data show CDR1 as LNHDA and CDR2 as SQIVND (reference sequence). The PCR made use of 60 Vbeta and 13 Jbeta primers. Measured with immunoSEQ multiplex PCR; TCRdb has only the in-frame clones, and not every one. The sample holds about 97,000 clones, around 79% seen once. This clone was found once. The origin of this receptor is a woman aged 40 to 55 in good health and CMV-seronegative. V and J are TRBV19 and TRBJ2-5; maybe TRBD1 (6 bases). Sequenced material: PBMCs. CDR3 nucleotides: TGTGCCAGTTCGACAGGTGTTGGAGAGACCCAGTACTTC. Its translation is CASSTGVGETQYF.